The T cell receptor (beta chain) under discussion was sequenced for a study of T cell repertoires in cytomegalovirus infection. Study-wide findings and caveats: Of the TCR beta families, the public ones yielded a cumulative frequency that identified carriers of CMV plus the relevant HLA.

Points on this clonotype: The antigen remains unidentified.

TCRdb re-called the reads through MiXCR, storing one row per CDR3 protein. The sample holds about 530,000 distinct CDR3 sequences, 26% seen once. CDR1 is MRHNA, CDR2 SNTAGT, per germline. This CDR3 contains 12 residues. V was trimmed by 2 bases and J by 7 bases, leaving 6 bases between them. The sample taken for sequencing was PBMCs. The receptor comes from a human donor in good health (CMV status not recorded). Some clones in this sample may be carry-over from other donors' samples. This rearrangement joins TRBV6-4 to TRBJ2-1, with D unresolved. The CDR3 DNA sequence: TGTGCCAGCAGTGACAACGCTAATGAGCAGTTCTTC. Translation gives CASSDNANEQFF.